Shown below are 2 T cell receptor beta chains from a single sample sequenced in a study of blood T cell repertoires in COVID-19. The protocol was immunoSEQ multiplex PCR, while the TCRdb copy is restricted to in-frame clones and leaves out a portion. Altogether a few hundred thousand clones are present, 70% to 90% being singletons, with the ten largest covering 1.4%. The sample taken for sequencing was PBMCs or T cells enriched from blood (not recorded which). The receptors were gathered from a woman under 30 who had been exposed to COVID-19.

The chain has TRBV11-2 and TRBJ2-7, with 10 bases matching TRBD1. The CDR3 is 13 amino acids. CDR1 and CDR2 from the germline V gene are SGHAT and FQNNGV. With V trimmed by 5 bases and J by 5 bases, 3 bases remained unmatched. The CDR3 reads CASSLGQGDEQYF. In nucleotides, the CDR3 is TGTGCCAGCAGCCTAGGACAGGGGGACGAGCAGTACTTC.

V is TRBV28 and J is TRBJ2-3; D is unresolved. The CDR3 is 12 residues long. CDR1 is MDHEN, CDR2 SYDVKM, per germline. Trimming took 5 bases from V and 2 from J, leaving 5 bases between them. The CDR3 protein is CASSTYTDTQYF. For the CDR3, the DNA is TGTGCCAGCAGTACCTACACAGATACGCAGTATTTT. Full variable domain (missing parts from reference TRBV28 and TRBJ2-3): DVKVTQSSRYLVKRTGEKVFLECVQDMDHENMFWYRQDPGLGLRLIYFSYDVKMKEKGDIPEGYSVSREKKERFSLILESASTNQTSMYLCASSTYTDTQYFGPGTRLTVL.